This T cell receptor (beta chain) was retrieved from a study of blood T cell repertoires in COVID-19. Background on the study: COVID-19 samples from acute and convalescent phases originated in the United States, Italy and Spain. Sample material is recorded as cDNA or gDNA derived from T cells, B-cell-depleted T cells, or PBMCs.

This clone was seen a few times. In the original analysis: Amplification from reference gene primers served as the basis for estimated nucleated cell counts. Data came from immunoSEQ multiplex PCR; TCRdb stores just in-frame clones and leaves some out. Clone size and V and J calls were adopted from that table, with D and trimming inferred from the DNA. This sample has some 250,000 clones, with roughly 85% found just once. Sample: PBMCs or T cells enriched from blood (not recorded which). This sequence was found in a woman aged 50 to 60 who had recovered from COVID-19.

CDR3 amino acids: CASLESGRWTYNEQFF. DNA for the CDR3: TGTGCCAGCCTAGAGAGCGGGAGATGGACCTACAATGAGCAGTTCTTC. The V and J genes are TRBV28 and TRBJ2-1, with 8 bases identical to TRBD2. The CDR3 runs to 16 residues. Looked up from germline, CDR1 is MDHEN and CDR2 is SYDVKM. V gave up 8 bases and J gave up 2 bases; unmatched junction bases: 11.